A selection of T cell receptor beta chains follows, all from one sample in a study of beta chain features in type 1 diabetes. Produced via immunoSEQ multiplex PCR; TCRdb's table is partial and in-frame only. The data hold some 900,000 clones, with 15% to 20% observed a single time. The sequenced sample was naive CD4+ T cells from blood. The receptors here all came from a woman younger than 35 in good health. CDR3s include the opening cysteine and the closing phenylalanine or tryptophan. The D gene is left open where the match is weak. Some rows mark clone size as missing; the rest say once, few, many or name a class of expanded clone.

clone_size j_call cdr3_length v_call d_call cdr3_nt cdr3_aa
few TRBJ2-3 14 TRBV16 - TGTGCCAGCAGCCGCCTACAGGGACCAGATACGCAGTATTTT CASSRLQGPDTQYF
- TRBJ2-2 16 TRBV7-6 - TGTGCCAGCAGCTTATTCCAGGGAACCAACACCGGGGAGCTGTTTTTT CASSLFQGTNTGELFF
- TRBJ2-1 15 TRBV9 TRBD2 TGTGCCAGCAGCTCGGGACTAGCGGGACACAATGAGCAGTTCTTC CASSSGLAGHNEQFF
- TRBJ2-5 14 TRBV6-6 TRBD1 TGTGCCAGCGGAAACCACAGGGGGCGAGAGACCCAGTACTTC CASGNHRGRETQYF
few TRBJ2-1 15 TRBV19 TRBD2 TGTGCCAGTAGTTCTCCTAGCGGGAGGGCCGTTGAGCAGTTCTTC CASSSPSGRAVEQFF
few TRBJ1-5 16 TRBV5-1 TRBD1 TGCGCCAGCAGCTTGGGGACAGGGGGCTACGATCAGCCCCAGCATTTT CASSLGTGGYDQPQHF
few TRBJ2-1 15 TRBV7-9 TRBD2 TGTGCCAGCAGCTTCGGGACTAGCGGCTACAATGAGCAGTTCTTC CASSFGTSGYNEQFF
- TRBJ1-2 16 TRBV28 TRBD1 TGTGCCAGCAATCGAGACATCCCCCTGGGCAGGGGGGGCTACACCTTC CASNRDIPLGRGGYTF
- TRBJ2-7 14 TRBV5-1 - TGCGCCAGCAGCCCCCGAGAAGCGATCTACGAGCAGTACTTC CASSPREAIYEQYF
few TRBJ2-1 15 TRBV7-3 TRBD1 TGTGCCAGCAGCAACCGGGACAGGCTATCCAATGAGCAGTTCTTC CASSNRDRLSNEQFF
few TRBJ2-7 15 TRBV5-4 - TGTGCCAGCAGCCGTGCCGGGACGGGTACCTACGAGCAGTACTTC CASSRAGTGTYEQYF
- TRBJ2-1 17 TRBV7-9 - TGTGCCAGCAGCTTAGTTGGCGGCGCTCCGGCCTACAATGAGCAGTTCTTC CASSLVGGAPAYNEQFF
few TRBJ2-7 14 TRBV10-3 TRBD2 TGTGCCATCAGCCATTGGCCGGGGACTAGTGAGCAGTACTTC CAISHWPGTSEQYF
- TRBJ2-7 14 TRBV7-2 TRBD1 TGTGCCAGCAGCCACCGGACAGGGAGCTACGAGCAGTACTTC CASSHRTGSYEQYF
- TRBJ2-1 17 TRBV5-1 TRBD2 TGCGCCAGCAGCGCCTCGGGACTAGCGGGAGTCTACAATGAGCAGTTCTTC CASSASGLAGVYNEQFF
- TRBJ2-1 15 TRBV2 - TGTGCCAGCAGTGACCGGGCTTCTCACTACAATGAGCAGTTCTTC CASSDRASHYNEQFF
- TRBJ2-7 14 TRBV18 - TGTGCCAGCTCACCACGAGGGAGCTCCTACGAGCAGTACTTC CASSPRGSSYEQYF